This is a list of T cell receptor beta chains from one sample in a study of T-cell reconstitution after alpha-beta-depleted transplantation in children. Using its own MiXCR run on the PCR reads, TCRdb lists one record per CDR3 protein. The sample consists of roughly 590,000 distinct CDR3 sequences, roughly 15% of them appearing once. The source was PBMCs from the stem cell graft donor, collected from the stem cell graft. The receptors were gathered from a human donor who donated a stem cell graft to a child with acute myeloid leukemia. Each CDR3 is given with its conserved first and last residue. Each record gives: D gene, V gene, J gene, clone size, CDR3 DNA, CDR3 protein. The D gene is left open where the match is weak. Some rows have no size entry. The others give once, few or many, or a class for an expanded clone.

d_call: .; v_call: TRBV15; j_call: TRBJ1-1; clone_size: once; cdr3_nt: TGTGCCACCAGCAGAGGGAAGGAGCCCAACACTGAAGCTTTCTTT; cdr3_aa: CATSRGKEPNTEAFF
d_call: .; v_call: TRBV18; j_call: TRBJ1-2; clone_size: .; cdr3_nt: TGTGCCAGCTCACCAAGGAACCGGGACACACTCTATGGCTACACCTTC; cdr3_aa: CASSPRNRDTLYGYTF
d_call: .; v_call: TRBV6-1; j_call: TRBJ2-7; clone_size: .; cdr3_nt: TGTGCCAGCAGCCTCCTAGGTTACAACTCCTACGAGCAGTACTTC; cdr3_aa: CASSLLGYNSYEQYF
d_call: .; v_call: TRBV20-1; j_call: TRBJ1-1; clone_size: many; cdr3_nt: TGCAGTGCTAGAGTTCCCGGGGTATTCACTGAAGCTTTCTTT; cdr3_aa: CSARVPGVFTEAFF
d_call: .; v_call: TRBV12-3/TRBV12-4; j_call: TRBJ2-7; clone_size: many; cdr3_nt: TGTGCCAGCAGTTTTGAAGGGTCCAACGAGCAGTACTTC; cdr3_aa: CASSFEGSNEQYF
d_call: .; v_call: TRBV9; j_call: TRBJ2-2; clone_size: few; cdr3_nt: TGTGCCAGCAGCTCCGGCGGGGCCCCCGGGGAGCTGTTTTTT; cdr3_aa: CASSSGGAPGELFF
d_call: .; v_call: TRBV5-6; j_call: TRBJ2-3; clone_size: .; cdr3_nt: TGTGCCAGCAGCTTGGAGCTCAGGGGGGCCATGGGCACAGATACGCAGTATTTT; cdr3_aa: CASSLELRGAMGTDTQYF
d_call: .; v_call: TRBV12-3/TRBV12-4; j_call: TRBJ1-6; clone_size: .; cdr3_nt: TGTGCCAGCAGTCCCTCCAGGGTATTTAGCCTCCACTTT; cdr3_aa: CASSPSRVFSLHF
d_call: .; v_call: TRBV15; j_call: TRBJ1-1; clone_size: .; cdr3_nt: TGTGCCACCAGCAGAGATTTTTCGAACACTGAAGCTTTCTTT; cdr3_aa: CATSRDFSNTEAFF
d_call: .; v_call: TRBV6-5; j_call: TRBJ2-3; clone_size: .; cdr3_nt: TGTGCCAGCAGTTACTCGAGCCAAGCAGAAGATACGCAGTATTTT; cdr3_aa: CASSYSSQAEDTQYF
d_call: .; v_call: TRBV4-1; j_call: TRBJ1-2; clone_size: many; cdr3_nt: TGCGCCAGCAAAGGGGCCTTGGGCGGCTACACCTTC; cdr3_aa: CASKGALGGYTF
d_call: .; v_call: TRBV13; j_call: TRBJ2-2; clone_size: .; cdr3_nt: TGTGCCAGCAGCTTCTACTTGGGACCGAGACCGAACACCGGGGAGCTGTTTTTT; cdr3_aa: CASSFYLGPRPNTGELFF
d_call: .; v_call: TRBV20-1; j_call: TRBJ1-1; clone_size: many; cdr3_nt: TGCAGTGCTAGAGGTGGAGGGGCAAACACTGAAGCTTTCTTT; cdr3_aa: CSARGGGANTEAFF
d_call: TRBD1; v_call: TRBV29-1; j_call: TRBJ1-2; clone_size: few; cdr3_nt: TGCAGCGTGGAAAAGACAGGGATTGAGAATGGCTACACCTTC; cdr3_aa: CSVEKTGIENGYTF
d_call: .; v_call: TRBV7-9; j_call: TRBJ1-1; clone_size: .; cdr3_nt: TGTGCCAGCAGCCCAACAGACTTGAACACTGAAGCTTTCTTT; cdr3_aa: CASSPTDLNTEAFF
d_call: TRBD1; v_call: TRBV5-1; j_call: TRBJ2-1; clone_size: many; cdr3_nt: TGCGCCAGCAGCCTGCGACAGGGGAGCTCCTACAATGAGCAGTTCTTC; cdr3_aa: CASSLRQGSSYNEQFF
d_call: .; v_call: TRBV7-2; j_call: TRBJ1-6; clone_size: many; cdr3_nt: TGTGCCAGCAGCCTACGGCGGGGGACAAATTCACCCCTCCACTTT; cdr3_aa: CASSLRRGTNSPLHF
d_call: TRBD1; v_call: TRBV7-8; j_call: TRBJ1-1; clone_size: few; cdr3_nt: TGTGCCAGCAGCTTAGCGGGGACAGGGGGGAACACTGAAGCTTTCTTT; cdr3_aa: CASSLAGTGGNTEAFF
d_call: .; v_call: TRBV12-3/TRBV12-4; j_call: TRBJ1-1; clone_size: .; cdr3_nt: TGTGCCGCGGCGGGGGAGGTGAACACTGAAGCTTTCTTT; cdr3_aa: CAAAGEVNTEAFF
d_call: .; v_call: TRBV10-2; j_call: TRBJ2-7; clone_size: many; cdr3_nt: TGCGCCAGCAGTGAGTCTAACGGGGGAATCGAGCAGTACTTC; cdr3_aa: CASSESNGGIEQYF
d_call: TRBD1; v_call: TRBV18; j_call: TRBJ1-5; clone_size: .; cdr3_nt: TGTGCCAGCGCTGACAGGGAGGATCAGCCCCAGCATTTT; cdr3_aa: CASADREDQPQHF
d_call: .; v_call: TRBV4-2; j_call: TRBJ2-5; clone_size: few; cdr3_nt: TGTGCCAGCAGCCAATTCATGGACAGTCATCAAGAGACCCAGTACTTC; cdr3_aa: CASSQFMDSHQETQYF
d_call: TRBD2; v_call: TRBV5-6; j_call: TRBJ2-2; clone_size: .; cdr3_nt: TGTGCCAGCAGCTTGGCCCTAGCGGGGGAGGCCGGGGAGCTGTTTTTT; cdr3_aa: CASSLALAGEAGELFF
d_call: TRBD2; v_call: TRBV20-1; j_call: TRBJ2-4; clone_size: once; cdr3_nt: TGCAGTGCTAGTAGCGGGCTAGCCAAAAACATTCAGTACTTC; cdr3_aa: CSASSGLAKNIQYF
d_call: TRBD2; v_call: TRBV7-2; j_call: TRBJ2-3; clone_size: .; cdr3_nt: TGTGCCAGCAGCCCAAGCGGGGGGTTGGCAGATACGCAGTATTTT; cdr3_aa: CASSPSGGLADTQYF
d_call: .; v_call: TRBV29-1; j_call: TRBJ2-4; clone_size: .; cdr3_nt: TGCAGCGTCGCCCCCCGGTTCGGGGACATTCAGTACTTC; cdr3_aa: CSVAPRFGDIQYF
d_call: TRBD1; v_call: TRBV20-1; j_call: TRBJ1-1; clone_size: many; cdr3_nt: TGCAGTGCTAGTAGGGGGCGAAGTGAAGCTTTCTTT; cdr3_aa: CSASRGRSEAFF
d_call: TRBD1; v_call: TRBV13; j_call: TRBJ1-4; clone_size: few; cdr3_nt: TGTGCCAGCAGCCCAGAGGGGGCCGGGGTGAAAAAACTGTTTTTT; cdr3_aa: CASSPEGAGVKKLFF
d_call: .; v_call: TRBV20-1; j_call: TRBJ1-1; clone_size: many; cdr3_nt: TGCAGTGCTAAACGAGACAGGGAAGCTTTCTTT; cdr3_aa: CSAKRDREAFF
d_call: .; v_call: TRBV7-3; j_call: TRBJ2-1; clone_size: .; cdr3_nt: TGTGCCAGCAGCTTAATAGGGAACAGGCCCAACAATGAGCAGTTCTTC; cdr3_aa: CASSLIGNRPNNEQFF
d_call: .; v_call: TRBV6-1; j_call: TRBJ2-3; clone_size: .; cdr3_nt: TGTGCCAGCAGTGGGGGCTGGTCGGGCACAGATACGCAGTATTTT; cdr3_aa: CASSGGWSGTDTQYF
d_call: .; v_call: TRBV20-1; j_call: TRBJ2-1; clone_size: many; cdr3_nt: TGCAGTGCCCCAAGTGGGGGGGCCCTCTACAATGAGCAGTTCTTC; cdr3_aa: CSAPSGGALYNEQFF
d_call: .; v_call: TRBV6-1; j_call: TRBJ2-5; clone_size: few; cdr3_nt: TGTGCCAGCAGTCGCATCAGTTGGGGGTTAGAGACCCAGTACTTC; cdr3_aa: CASSRISWGLETQYF
d_call: .; v_call: TRBV4-2; j_call: TRBJ1-6; clone_size: many; cdr3_nt: TGTGCCAGCAGCCAAGATGGACTCAGATCACCCCTCCACTTT; cdr3_aa: CASSQDGLRSPLHF
d_call: TRBD1; v_call: TRBV20-1; j_call: TRBJ2-6; clone_size: many; cdr3_nt: TGCAGTGCTAGTCCCCGGGACAGGGGTCTTATCTCTGGGGCCAACGTCCTGACTTTC; cdr3_aa: CSASPRDRGLISGANVLTF
d_call: .; v_call: TRBV12-3/TRBV12-4; j_call: TRBJ1-2; clone_size: many; cdr3_nt: TGTGCCAGCAGCCTAAGTAAGGGGAATGGCTACACCTTC; cdr3_aa: CASSLSKGNGYTF
d_call: .; v_call: TRBV12-3/TRBV12-4; j_call: TRBJ2-5; clone_size: many; cdr3_nt: TGTGCCAGCAGTTTCCTCTTAGGGACCCAGTACTTC; cdr3_aa: CASSFLLGTQYF
d_call: TRBD1; v_call: TRBV6-2/TRBV6-3; j_call: TRBJ1-2; clone_size: many; cdr3_nt: TGTGCCAGCAGACGACAGGGAACTAACTATGGCTACACCTTC; cdr3_aa: CASRRQGTNYGYTF
d_call: .; v_call: TRBV4-3; j_call: TRBJ2-3; clone_size: .; cdr3_nt: TGCGCCAGCAGCCAAGGAGGCCAGGACAGCACAGATACGCAGTATTTT; cdr3_aa: CASSQGGQDSTDTQYF
d_call: .; v_call: TRBV9; j_call: TRBJ2-2; clone_size: .; cdr3_nt: TGTGCCAGCAGCCCCGACACGAGGCGACTGTTTTTT; cdr3_aa: CASSPDTRRLFF
d_call: .; v_call: TRBV5-5; j_call: TRBJ2-5; clone_size: many; cdr3_nt: TGTGCCAGCAGCCACTCTCGAGAGACCCAGTACTTC; cdr3_aa: CASSHSRETQYF
d_call: .; v_call: TRBV11-2; j_call: TRBJ2-1; clone_size: .; cdr3_nt: TGTGCCAGCAGCTTAATGATATTCAATGAGCAGTTCTTC; cdr3_aa: CASSLMIFNEQFF
d_call: TRBD1; v_call: TRBV20-1; j_call: TRBJ1-5; clone_size: .; cdr3_nt: TGCAGTGCTAGACCTGACAGGGACAATCAGCCCCAGCATTTT; cdr3_aa: CSARPDRDNQPQHF
d_call: .; v_call: TRBV20-1; j_call: TRBJ1-5; clone_size: many; cdr3_nt: TGCAGTGCCATCCCCCCCCCTCTGGAGGGTCAGCCCCAGCATTTT; cdr3_aa: CSAIPPPLEGQPQHF
d_call: .; v_call: TRBV14; j_call: TRBJ1-1; clone_size: few; cdr3_nt: TGTGCCAGCAGCCAAGATTGGGGACTCTTAAACACTGAAGCTTTCTTT; cdr3_aa: CASSQDWGLLNTEAFF
d_call: .; v_call: TRBV20-1; j_call: TRBJ2-3; clone_size: many; cdr3_nt: TGCAGTGCTGGGGACCTGGGCACAGATACGCAGTATTTT; cdr3_aa: CSAGDLGTDTQYF
d_call: TRBD1; v_call: TRBV9; j_call: TRBJ1-1; clone_size: .; cdr3_nt: TGTGCCAGCAGCACCCAGGGGGTAGACACTGAAGCTTTCTTT; cdr3_aa: CASSTQGVDTEAFF
d_call: TRBD2; v_call: TRBV7-3; j_call: TRBJ2-7; clone_size: .; cdr3_nt: TGTGCCAGCAGCTTAACTAGCGGGGATTCCTACGAGCAGTACTTC; cdr3_aa: CASSLTSGDSYEQYF
d_call: .; v_call: TRBV10-3; j_call: TRBJ2-1; clone_size: .; cdr3_nt: TGTGCCATCAGTGATTCGGGCCCCCAGAACAATGAGCAGTTCTTC; cdr3_aa: CAISDSGPQNNEQFF
d_call: .; v_call: TRBV11-2; j_call: TRBJ2-5; clone_size: many; cdr3_nt: TGTGCCAGCAGCTTAGTACAGATCCAAGAGACCCAGTACTTC; cdr3_aa: CASSLVQIQETQYF
d_call: TRBD2; v_call: TRBV7-2; j_call: TRBJ2-1; clone_size: .; cdr3_nt: TGTGCCAGCAAAAGCGGGGGCCCCTACAATGAGCAGTTCTTC; cdr3_aa: CASKSGGPYNEQFF
d_call: .; v_call: TRBV5-1; j_call: TRBJ1-1; clone_size: .; cdr3_nt: TGCGCCAGCAGCCCTGAGGCGTCTCGATCCACTGAAGCTTTCTTT; cdr3_aa: CASSPEASRSTEAFF
d_call: .; v_call: TRBV6-5; j_call: TRBJ2-5; clone_size: many; cdr3_nt: TGTGCCAGCAGTTACGATCTGAAGACCCAGTACTTC; cdr3_aa: CASSYDLKTQYF
d_call: TRBD1; v_call: TRBV5-1; j_call: TRBJ1-1; clone_size: few; cdr3_nt: TGCGCCAGCAGCGTAACACAGGGGTTGACTGAAGCTTTCTTT; cdr3_aa: CASSVTQGLTEAFF
d_call: .; v_call: TRBV12-3/TRBV12-4; j_call: TRBJ2-4; clone_size: few; cdr3_nt: TGTGCCAGCATGGGTGGTCCTAACATTCAGTACTTC; cdr3_aa: CASMGGPNIQYF
d_call: .; v_call: TRBV29-1; j_call: TRBJ1-3; clone_size: many; cdr3_nt: TGCAGCGTTGTGTCCTACGACCCGGTGGACACCATATATTTT; cdr3_aa: CSVVSYDPVDTIYF
d_call: TRBD2; v_call: TRBV20-1; j_call: TRBJ2-5; clone_size: many; cdr3_nt: TGCAGTGCTAGAGCTCCGGGACTACTAAGGGAGGAGACCCAGTACTTC; cdr3_aa: CSARAPGLLREETQYF
d_call: .; v_call: TRBV10-1; j_call: TRBJ1-1; clone_size: few; cdr3_nt: TGCGCCAGCAGTGCCCAGCGTAGGAACACTGAAGCTTTCTTT; cdr3_aa: CASSAQRRNTEAFF
d_call: .; v_call: TRBV20-1; j_call: TRBJ2-3; clone_size: many; cdr3_nt: TGCAGTGCTCTTTTTAGCGGTTCCACAGATACGCAGTATTTT; cdr3_aa: CSALFSGSTDTQYF